A selection of T cell receptor beta chains follows, all from one sample in a study of human T cells and chemical hapten exposure. TCRdb processed the RACE reads anew with MiXCR; each CDR3 protein has one entry. The data show around 350,000 distinct CDR3 sequences, about 5% seen once. The sample here was whole blood, taken in connection with sensitization to the hapten diphenylcyclopropenone (DPC). Receptors originate from a woman under 30 with alopecia areata. Some clones in this sample may be carry-over from other donors' samples. The CDR3 runs from the conserved cysteine through the conserved F or W. A D gene is named only where the DNA matches it firmly. Clone size is shown for a subset of rows, as once, few, many or a class of expanded clone.

V	D	size	J	CDR3	DNA
TRBV12-3/TRBV12-4	TRBD2	many	TRBJ2-1	CASRTSGGDEQFF	TGTGCCAGCAGAACTAGCGGGGGCGATGAGCAGTTCTTC
TRBV7-3	NA	NA	TRBJ2-5	CASSLTLADRETQYF	TGTGCCAGCAGCTTAACTCTAGCGGACAGGGAGACCCAGTACTTC
TRBV11-2	NA	few	TRBJ2-6	CASSLEANVLTF	TGTGCCAGCAGCTTAGAAGCCAACGTCCTGACTTTC
TRBV7-2	NA	NA	TRBJ1-1	CASSFWEAEAFF	TGTGCCAGCAGCTTCTGGGAGGCTGAAGCTTTCTTT
TRBV7-2	NA	NA	TRBJ1-2	CASTRQQMRSGYTF	TGTGCCAGCACCAGACAACAGATGCGGAGTGGCTACACCTTC
TRBV4-3	NA	many	TRBJ2-3	CASSQQSADTQYF	TGCGCCAGCAGCCAGCAGTCCGCAGATACGCAGTATTTT
TRBV5-3	NA	few	TRBJ2-3	CARSACVGSEWDTQYF	TGTGCCAGAAGCGCCTGTGTGGGGTCAGAGTGGGATACGCAGTATTTT
TRBV12-3/TRBV12-4	NA	few	TRBJ1-5	CASSLASGHNQPQHF	TGTGCCAGCAGTTTAGCCTCCGGGCACAATCAGCCCCAGCATTTT
TRBV2	NA	many	TRBJ1-5	CASSEGDWPGPQHF	TGTGCCAGCAGTGAAGGGGATTGGCCCGGGCCCCAGCATTTT
TRBV5-6	NA	NA	TRBJ2-7	CASNRDGPYEQYF	TGTGCCAGCAACCGGGACGGGCCCTACGAGCAGTACTTC
TRBV27	NA	NA	TRBJ1-4	CASSTWAGTEKLFF	TGTGCCAGCTCAACCTGGGCGGGGACTGAAAAACTGTTTTTT
TRBV6-6	NA	NA	TRBJ2-7	CASSYSKTSHEQYF	TGTGCCAGCAGTTACTCGAAGACTTCCCACGAGCAGTACTTC
TRBV6-2/TRBV6-3	NA	few	TRBJ1-6	CASRFLTNSPLHF	TGTGCCAGCAGATTCCTGACGAATTCACCCCTCCACTTT
TRBV7-2	NA	NA	TRBJ1-5	CASSLVGFQPQHF	TGTGCCAGCAGCTTAGTGGGGTTCCAGCCCCAGCATTTT
TRBV3-1	TRBD2	many	TRBJ2-3	CASSQVRGGTDTQYF	TGTGCCAGCAGCCAGGTTCGCGGGGGGACAGATACGCAGTATTTT
TRBV27	NA	few	TRBJ2-1	CASSLLGPDDEQFF	TGTGCCAGCAGTTTACTCGGTCCGGACGATGAGCAGTTCTTC
TRBV14	NA	NA	TRBJ1-1	CASSQSQNTEAFF	TGTGCCAGCAGCCAATCACAGAACACTGAAGCTTTCTTT
TRBV19	NA	NA	TRBJ2-3	CASADSQSPGGDTQYF	TGTGCCAGCGCCGACAGTCAGTCCCCCGGTGGAGATACGCAGTATTTT
TRBV5-8	TRBD1	many	TRBJ1-4	CASSSGGGMNEKLFF	TGTGCCAGCAGTTCAGGGGGCGGAATGAATGAAAAACTGTTTTTT
TRBV29-1	NA	NA	TRBJ2-7	CSVEDAGCEQYF	TGCAGCGTTGAAGATGCCGGCTGCGAGCAGTACTTC
TRBV3-1	NA	NA	TRBJ1-3	CASSQSRVRNTIYF	TGTGCCAGCAGCCAGAGCAGGGTGAGGAACACCATATATTTT
TRBV11-2	NA	many	TRBJ2-3	CASSPPGSSTDTQYF	TGTGCCAGCAGCCCCCCGGGATCTAGCACAGATACGCAGTATTTT
TRBV7-2	NA	NA	TRBJ2-3	CASSFRSSTDTQYF	TGTGCCAGCAGTTTCCGATCTAGCACAGATACGCAGTATTTT
TRBV12-5	TRBD2	few	TRBJ2-3	CASGAGTMQTDTQYF	TGTGCTAGTGGTGCCGGGACTATGCAGACAGATACGCAGTATTTT
TRBV2	NA	few	TRBJ1-1	CASSGEVDTEAFF	TGTGCCAGCAGTGGTGAGGTGGACACTGAAGCTTTCTTT
TRBV12-3/TRBV12-4	TRBD1	few	TRBJ1-1	CASSLTGGSTEAFF	TGTGCCAGCAGCTTAACAGGGGGCTCCACTGAAGCTTTCTTT
TRBV2	NA	many	TRBJ1-1	CASSVGGPEAFF	TGTGCCAGCAGTGTTGGGGGGCCTGAAGCTTTCTTT
TRBV4-3	NA	many	TRBJ2-5	CASSQDFENSPHQETQYF	TGCGCCAGCAGCCAAGATTTCGAGAATAGCCCACACCAAGAGACCCAGTACTTC
TRBV20-1	NA	many	TRBJ2-2	CSASEVSTGELFF	TGCAGTGCTAGCGAAGTGAGCACCGGGGAGCTGTTTTTT
TRBV12-3/TRBV12-4	TRBD2	few	TRBJ2-7	CASILGGGLDPWEQYF	TGTGCCAGCATCCTAGGGGGGGGACTAGACCCCTGGGAGCAGTACTTC
TRBV29-1	NA	many	TRBJ2-1	CSVPGPRFSYNEQFF	TGCAGCGTTCCCGGCCCTCGGTTCTCCTACAATGAGCAGTTCTTC
TRBV7-2	TRBD2	many	TRBJ2-3	CASSLGAGGRTDTQYF	TGTGCCAGCAGCTTAGGGGCGGGGGGCCGCACAGATACGCAGTATTTT
TRBV7-2	TRBD1	many	TRBJ1-6	CASSADRVYNSPLHF	TGTGCCAGCAGCGCCGACAGGGTGTATAATTCACCCCTCCACTTT
TRBV11-2	NA	many	TRBJ2-2	CASNPIMGATSGELFF	TGTGCCAGCAACCCTATAATGGGGGCCACGTCCGGGGAGCTGTTTTTT
TRBV29-1	TRBD1	NA	TRBJ2-3	CSGWDRPTDTQYF	TGCAGCGGTTGGGACAGACCCACAGATACGCAGTATTTT
TRBV6-1	NA	NA	TRBJ2-7	CATSLGAHEQYF	TGTGCCACCTCTCTGGGTGCCCACGAGCAGTACTTC
TRBV12-3/TRBV12-4	TRBD2	many	TRBJ2-5	CASQHSGGIEETQYF	TGTGCCAGCCAACATAGCGGGGGGATAGAAGAGACCCAGTACTTC
TRBV9	TRBD1	few	TRBJ1-6	CASSVDYRGSSPLHF	TGTGCCAGCAGCGTAGATTACAGGGGCAGTTCACCCCTCCACTTT
TRBV7-2	NA	many	TRBJ2-1	CASSSLYSEQFF	TGTGCCAGCAGCTCACTATATAGTGAGCAGTTCTTC
TRBV4-3	TRBD2	NA	TRBJ2-3	CASTQGAGGTDTQYF	TGCGCCAGCACACAGGGAGCGGGGGGCACAGATACGCAGTATTTT
TRBV20-1	NA	many	TRBJ1-2	CSARVVDKPDGYTF	TGCAGTGCTAGAGTCGTCGACAAACCGGATGGCTACACCTTC
TRBV5-1	TRBD2	few	TRBJ2-1	CASSFVPHPGGYNEQFF	TGCGCCAGCAGCTTCGTACCCCACCCGGGGGGGTACAATGAGCAGTTCTTC
TRBV6-5	TRBD2	NA	TRBJ2-2	CASSYRLAGSTGELFF	TGTGCCAGCAGTTACCGACTAGCGGGGTCCACCGGGGAGCTGTTTTTT
TRBV7-2	TRBD1	many	TRBJ2-7	CASSLRQGWYEQYF	TGTGCCAGCAGCTTGAGACAGGGTTGGTACGAGCAGTACTTC
TRBV28	TRBD1	NA	TRBJ2-3	CASTIRGQLLPDTQYF	TGTGCCAGCACCATAAGGGGACAGTTGTTGCCAGATACGCAGTATTTT
TRBV7-2	TRBD1	NA	TRBJ1-3	CASSLGTGSGNTIYF	TGTGCCAGCAGCTTAGGGACAGGGTCCGGAAACACCATATATTTT
TRBV5-1	NA	many	TRBJ1-2	CASRHEQVDGYTF	TGCGCCAGCAGACATGAACAGGTCGATGGCTACACCTTC